This record looks at one T cell receptor beta chain sequence and its context. Its antigen is not identified. V was shortened by 5 bases and J by 4 bases, with 11 bases between the two germline ends. The germline CDR1 and CDR2 sequences are MNHEY and SVGAGI. This CDR3 is 13 amino acids long. This entry belongs to a study of cytomegalovirus exposure and HLA in healthy donors. The PCR ran on 60 Vbeta and 13 Jbeta primers. Using immunoSEQ multiplex PCR, the repertoire was profiled, and TCRdb retains in-frame clones only, with some absent. Among over 150,000 clones listed, 80% to 85% were seen once. Study-wide findings and caveats: The majority of TCR sequences were rare, yet some public TCRs appeared in many donors. In an earlier analysis, productive rearrangement rates for most beta V segments clustered near 90% or 30%. In a later analysis, DRB1 alleles had the most associated TCRs; HLA-C alleles the fewest. Later analysis demonstrated an association between a missense DCLRE1C variant and TCR beta V- and J-gene trimming.

Sequenced material: PBMCs. The chain joins TRBV6-5 to TRBJ2-5; D is perhaps TRBD1 (6 bases). This receptor was obtained from a boy aged 2 to 9 in good health and CMV-seronegative. The CDR3 coding sequence is TGTGCCAGCAGTCGGGACAAGGGAGAGACCCAGTACTTC. It codes for CASSRDKGETQYF.